Described below is a single T cell receptor beta chain sequence and its context. The data belong to a study of monozygotic twins with inflammatory bowel disease. Using the 5' RACE reads, TCRdb records one entry per CDR3 protein without DNA. The sample features approximately 160,000 distinct CDR3 sequences, with around 6.8% in its top ten. Germline values: CDR1 DFQATT, CDR2 SNEGSKA (reference sequence). The CDR3 has 15 residues. Sample: blood. J is TRBJ2-7 and V is TRBV20-1. The receptor was derived from a human donor with ulcerative colitis or Crohn's disease, or a healthy co-twin of an affected twin (not recorded which). This chain's CDR3 is CSARGADHSLDEQYF.